This T cell receptor (beta chain) was profiled in a study of blood T cell repertoires in COVID-19. The overall study: The cDNA or gDNA used as material had been derived from T cells, B-cell-depleted T cells, or PBMCs.

This study enrolled people aged roughly 18 to 89 from 20 to 25 US geographic areas. Assignment of participants to cohorts was predicated upon participant-reported clinical history. Cohort 3 recovered donors had two negative PCRs, clearance, or symptom resolution. With 2 bases removed from V and 7 bases from J, the gap between germline ends came to 14 bases. CDR1 is SGHTA and CDR2 is FQGNSA in the germline V gene. This CDR3 spans 14 amino acids. Using immunoSEQ multiplex PCR, the repertoire was profiled, and TCRdb retains in-frame clones only, with some absent. The table records hundreds of thousands of clones, 86% of them present only once.

The sequence derives from a woman aged 45-59 years who had recovered from COVID-19. The sequenced sample was PBMCs or T cells enriched from blood (not recorded which). The V and J genes are TRBV7-2 and TRBJ1-1; D is undetermined. The DNA for the CDR3 is TGTGCCAGCAGCTTAACGGCAGGCCCCAGTGAAGCTTTCTTT. Protein: CASSLTAGPSEAFF.